Detailed here is one T cell receptor (beta chain). The study recruited people aged roughly 18 to 95 years across around 24 US areas. The data are from a study of blood T cell repertoires in COVID-19. Study as a whole: Samples came from the United States, Italy and Spain, spanning acute and convalescent COVID-19.

This CDR3 has 13 residues. Between the trimmed V and J ends, which lost 4 bases and 5 bases, there was a span of 9 bases. Germline V gives CDR1 KGHDR, CDR2 SFDVKD. Libraries were prepared by immunoSEQ multiplex PCR; TCRdb keeps only in-frame clonotypes and omits some of them. The top ten clones hold around 7.4% of a sample with around 200,000 clones, around 81% of them seen once. The sample consisted of PBMCs or T cells enriched from blood (not recorded which). The receptor comes from a woman between 40 and 55 years old with acute COVID-19. The chain employs TRBV24-1 and TRBJ2-3; no firm D call. CDR3 sequence reads: CATSDPPGDTQYF. CDR3 in DNA: TGTGCCACCAGTGACCCTCCCGGAGATACGCAGTATTTT.